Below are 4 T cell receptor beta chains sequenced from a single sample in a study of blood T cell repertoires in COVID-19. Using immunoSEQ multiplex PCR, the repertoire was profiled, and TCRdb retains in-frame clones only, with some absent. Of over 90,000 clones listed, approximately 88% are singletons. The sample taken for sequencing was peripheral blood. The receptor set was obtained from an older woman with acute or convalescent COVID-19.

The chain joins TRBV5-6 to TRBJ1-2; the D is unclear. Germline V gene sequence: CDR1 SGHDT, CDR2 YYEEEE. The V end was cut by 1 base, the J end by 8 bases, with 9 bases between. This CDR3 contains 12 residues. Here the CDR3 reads CASSLNLEGYTF. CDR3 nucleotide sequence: TGTGCCAGCAGCTTGAATCTAGAGGGCTACACCTTC.

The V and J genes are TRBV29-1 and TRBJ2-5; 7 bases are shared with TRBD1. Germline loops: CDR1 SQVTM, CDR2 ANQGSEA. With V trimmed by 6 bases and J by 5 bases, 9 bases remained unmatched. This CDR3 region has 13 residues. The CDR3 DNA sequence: TGCAGCGTCTTCAGGGGGAATAAGGAGACCCAGTACTTC. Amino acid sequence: CSVFRGNKETQYF.

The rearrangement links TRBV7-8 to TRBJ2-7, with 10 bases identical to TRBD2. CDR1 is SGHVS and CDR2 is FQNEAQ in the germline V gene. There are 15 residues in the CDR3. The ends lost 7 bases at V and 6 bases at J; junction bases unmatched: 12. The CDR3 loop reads CASTPSAGGPGEQYV. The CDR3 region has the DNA TGTGCCAGCACCCCCTCAGCGGGAGGGCCTGGCGAGCAGTACGTC.

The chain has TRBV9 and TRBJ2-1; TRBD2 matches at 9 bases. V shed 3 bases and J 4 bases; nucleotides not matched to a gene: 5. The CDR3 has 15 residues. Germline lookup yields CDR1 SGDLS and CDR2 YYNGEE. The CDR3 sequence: CASSGVAGVYNEQFF. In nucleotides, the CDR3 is TGTGCCAGCAGCGGGGTAGCGGGAGTTTACAATGAGCAGTTCTTC.